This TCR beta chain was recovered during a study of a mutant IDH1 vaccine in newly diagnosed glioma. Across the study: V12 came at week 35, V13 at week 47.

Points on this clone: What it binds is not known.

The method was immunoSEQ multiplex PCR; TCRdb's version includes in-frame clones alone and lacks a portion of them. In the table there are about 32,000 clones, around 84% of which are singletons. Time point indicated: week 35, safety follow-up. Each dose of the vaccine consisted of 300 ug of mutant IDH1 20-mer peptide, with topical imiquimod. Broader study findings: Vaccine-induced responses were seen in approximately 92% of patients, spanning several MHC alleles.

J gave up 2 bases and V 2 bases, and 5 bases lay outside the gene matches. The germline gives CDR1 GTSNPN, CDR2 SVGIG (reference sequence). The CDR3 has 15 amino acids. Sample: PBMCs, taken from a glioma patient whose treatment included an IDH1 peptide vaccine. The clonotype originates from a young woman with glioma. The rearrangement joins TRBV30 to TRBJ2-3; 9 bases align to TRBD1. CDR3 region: CAWSRGTGITDTQYF. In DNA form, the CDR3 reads TGTGCCTGGAGTCGCGGGACAGGGATCACAGATACGCAGTATTTT.